The 10 T cell receptor beta chains below all came from one sample that was sequenced in a study of regulatory T cells in long-lasting Graves disease. Arm-PCR of CDR3 regions and iRepertoire HTBI primers were the basis on which TCR beta libraries were built. TCRdb reprocessed the multiplex PCR reads with MiXCR, giving one entry per CDR3 protein. The table shows 450,000 to 700,000 distinct CDR3 sequences, with approximately 12% occurring only once. The time point is: newly diagnosed GD, antithyroid drugs for less than 3 months. The TCR library was made from RNA that had been extracted from PBMCs in TRIzol. This same sample was also taken into another study, of T cells in Graves' hyperthyroidism and ophthalmopathy.

Material: peripheral blood mononuclear cells (PBMCs), obtained at new diagnosis, from a patient treated with antithyroid drugs. The source of these receptors is a man aged 25-45 years with Graves disease.

This clonotype has a count of ten or more. The chain joins TRBV18 to TRBJ2-6, with D unclear. V was pared by 6 bases and J by 1 base, with 10 bases between. The CDR3 totals 15 residues. Germline CDR1 KGHSH, CDR2 LQKENI. DNA of the CDR3: TGTGCCAGCTCGCCAGATGTATCTGGGGCCAACGTCCTGACTTTC. Translating gives CASSPDVSGANVLTF.

The rearrangement links TRBV2 to TRBJ2-2; TRBD1 is a possible D gene (6 bases). With 7 bases removed from V and 5 bases from J, the gap between germline ends came to 14 bases. CDR1 is SNHLY and CDR2 is FYNNEI in the germline V gene. This CDR3 contains 14 residues. The CDR3 coding sequence is TGTGCCAGCACCACGGACAGAATTACCGGGGAGCTGTTTTTT. This sequence encodes CASTTDRITGELFF. Together with reference TRBV2 and TRBJ2-2, the CDR3 gives the full variable domain: EPEVTQTPSHQVTQMGQEVILRCVPISNHLYFYWYRQILGQKVEFLVSFYNNEISEKSEIFDDQFSVERPDGSNFTLKIRSTKLEDSAMYFCASTTDRITGELFFGEGSRLTVL.

This clonotype came up many times. The chain employs TRBV11-2 and TRBJ1-3; no firm D call. From germline, CDR1 is SGHAT and CDR2 FQNNGV. The CDR3 covers 17 residues. With 6 bases removed from V and 0 bases from J, the gap between germline ends came to 18 bases. CDR3 protein: CASRGIGRRFSGNTIYF. The CDR3 DNA reads TGTGCCAGCAGGGGAATAGGCAGGCGCTTCTCTGGAAACACCATATATTTT.

On this clonotype: This likely traces to a read error, being one base from a far larger clone. Because it lacks the conserved phenylalanine or tryptophan at the end, this CDR3 is likely a read error. This sequence joins TRBV12-3 or TRBV12-4 and TRBJ2-1, with unresolved D. The better agreement between TRBJ2-5 and the DNA end casts doubt on the J call. The CDR3 extends over 13 amino acids. The CDR3 DNA reads as TGTGCCAGCAGTTTAGCGGGTTCAGAGACCCAGTACGTC. Translation: CASSLAGSETQYV.

Many counts were recorded for this clonotype. The chain recombines TRBV6-1 with TRBJ1-2; 8 bases are a match to TRBD1. V was pared by 7 bases and J by 4 bases, with 8 bases of the junction left unmatched. CDR1 MNHNS and CDR2 SASEGT come from the germline V gene. This CDR3 is built from 14 residues. CDR3 in amino acids: CASTRDRGGYGYTF. As DNA, the CDR3 is TGTGCCAGCACCAGAGACAGGGGAGGCTATGGCTACACCTTC.

This clonotype was counted at least ten times. V and J are TRBV20-1 and TRBJ1-2; D not certain. Germline CDR1 DFQATT, CDR2 SNEGSKA (reference sequence). V was cut by 5 bases and J by 8 bases, with 24 bases left in between. This CDR3 has 15 amino acids. CDR3 nucleotide sequence: TGCAGTGCTGCCCCCAAAAGTATTCCCCCGTTCGGCTACACCTTC. It translates to CSAAPKSIPPFGYTF.

This clonotype was recorded many times. This CDR3 is CATSDSQRLSNQPQHF. CDR3 nucleotides: TGTGCCACCAGTGATTCCCAACGGCTTAGCAATCAGCCCCAGCATTTT. This chain links TRBV24-1 with TRBJ1-5, with D hard to call. The germline V gene encodes CDR1 KGHDR and CDR2 SFDVKD. Trimming left V 2 bases short and J 0 bases short, with 10 bases between. This CDR3 is built from 16 residues.

In this sample, this clonotype turned up many times. This chain joins TRBV29-1 and TRBJ1-1, with D possibly TRBD1 on 5 matching bases. The CDR3 is 13 residues long. In germline, CDR1 is SQVTM, CDR2 ANQGSEA. The V end was cut by 6 bases, the J end by 4 bases, with 15 bases between. Here the CDR3 DNA reads TGCAGCGTGGGGAGGGGTGCTGGCACTGAAGCTTTCTTT. It specifies CSVGRGAGTEAFF.

The rearrangement joins TRBV5-4 to TRBJ2-7; 12 positions match TRBD2. The CDR3 is made up of 18 amino acids. V shed 0 bases, J shed 0 bases, and the junction held 7 bases outside the gene matches. Germline CDR1 and CDR2: SGHNT and YYREEE (reference sequence). CDR3 nucleotides: TGTGCCAGCAGCTTGGCGCTAGCGGGAGGGCCGGGCTCCTACGAGCAGTACTTC. It specifies CASSLALAGGPGSYEQYF.

In its sample, this clonotype was seen once. This chain links TRBV6-4 with TRBJ2-3; 12 bases map to TRBD2. Germline CDR1 reads MRHNA; CDR2 reads SNTAGT. The CDR3 has 18 residues. The junction had 9 bases not matched to a gene; V was cut back by 0 bases and J by 5 bases. The CDR3 region has the DNA TGTGCCAGCAGTGACTCGCCACTAGCGGGAGGAGGGGAAGATACGCAGTATTTT. Translation: CASSDSPLAGGGEDTQYF.